This TCR beta chain was sequenced for a study of CD8 T cells in Susac syndrome. CD8+ and CD4+ T cells taken from blood had their TCR beta sequenced. In the multiple sclerosis control group, patients were treatment-naive and had stable or active relapsing-remitting disease. This CDR3 is 13 amino acids long. V lost 6 bases and J lost 4; bases outside the gene matches: 8. Germline CDR1 reads SQVTM; CDR2 reads ANQGSEA. The RNA input was about 0.5 to 1 ug, and it was reverse transcribed with random hexamers. Amplification of TCR beta CDR3 across 54 Vbeta and 13 Jbeta was performed with immunoSEQ multiplex PCR. TCRdb passed the immunoSEQ multiplex PCR reads through MiXCR, listing each CDR3 protein once. The table records about 73,000 distinct CDR3 sequences, approximately 95% of them present only once.

J is TRBJ2-7 and V is TRBV29-1; 8 bases map to TRBD2. Sequenced sample: CD8+ T cells from PBMCs. This TCR was sampled from a human donor with multiple sclerosis. This chain's CDR3 is CSVVSGRGYEQYF. The CDR3 DNA follows: TGCAGCGTAGTGAGCGGGAGAGGTTACGAGCAGTACTTC.